This is a list of T cell receptor beta chains from one sample in a study of PD-L1 blockade in urothelial cancer. Some clones are missing from TCRdb's copy, which holds only in-frame ones; the method was immunoSEQ multiplex PCR. The data show 130,000 or so clones, about four fifths seen once. Material: PBMCs, obtained around atezolizumab (anti-PD-L1) treatment. Receptor source: a man aged 45-65 years with urothelial cancer. CDR3s include the opening cysteine and the closing phenylalanine or tryptophan. D genes are given only for firm matches.

CDR3	DNA	V	J	D
CAWTGLGSREQYF	TGTGCCTGGACGGGATTGGGGTCCCGCGAGCAGTACTTC	TRBV30	TRBJ2-7	.
CASSFGGVTDTQYF	TGTGCCAGCAGCTTTGGCGGGGTCACAGATACGCAGTATTTT	TRBV7-6	TRBJ2-3	.
CSAGYRNEQFF	TGCAGTGCGGGCTATAGAAATGAGCAGTTCTTC	TRBV20-1	TRBJ2-1	.
CASSSGQYYEQYF	TGTGCCAGCAGCTCAGGGCAATACTACGAGCAGTACTTC	TRBV7-8	TRBJ2-7	.
CASSYTRGEYEQYF	TGTGCCAGCAGTTATACCAGGGGGGAATACGAGCAGTACTTC	TRBV6-6	TRBJ2-7	.
CASSLNQQGARSDTQYF	TGCGCCAGCAGCTTAAATCAACAGGGGGCAAGGTCAGATACGCAGTATTTT	TRBV5-1	TRBJ2-3	TRBD1
CASSPITTGMGNQPQHF	TGTGCCAGCAGCCCTATCACAACAGGGATGGGCAATCAGCCCCAGCATTTT	TRBV7-9	TRBJ1-5	.
CASSPYGQGDPQYF	TGTGCCAGCAGCCCTTACGGACAGGGGGATCCCCAGTACTTC	TRBV14	TRBJ2-4	TRBD1
CASSLTSFEQFF	TGTGCCAGCAGCCTGACTAGTTTCGAGCAGTTCTTC	TRBV7-9	TRBJ2-1	.
CASSGGQGPDTQYF	TGTGCCAGCAGTGGCGGACAGGGCCCAGATACGCAGTATTTT	TRBV6-5	TRBJ2-3	TRBD1